A single sample gave rise to the 26 T cell receptor beta chains below, sequenced in a study of blood T cell repertoires in COVID-19. The table came from immunoSEQ multiplex PCR; TCRdb's copy has only in-frame clones and leaves some out. The table lists about 320,000 clones, approximately 90% of them singletons. The source material was PBMCs or T cells enriched from blood (not recorded which). Every receptor here comes from a woman aged 25-40 years who had been exposed to COVID-19.

Here the CDR3 DNA reads TGCAGCGCGGACAGGGATTCAGATACGCAGTATTTT. Its protein product is CSADRDSDTQYF. The chain is built from TRBV29-1 and TRBJ2-3, with 8 bases identical to TRBD1. The CDR3 spans 12 residues. The trim removed 7 bases at V and 4 bases at J, leaving 4 bases unmatched. Germline lookup yields CDR1 SQVTM and CDR2 ANQGSEA.

In DNA, the CDR3 is TGTGCCAGTAGTGCCAACAGGGAAAAACTGTTTTTT. Translation: CASSANREKLFF. The chain combines TRBV19 with TRBJ1-4; perhaps TRBD1 as D (5 bases). Trimming took 5 bases from V and 8 from J, leaving 9 bases between them. The CDR3 is 12 residues long. Per the germline V gene, CDR1 is LNHDA and CDR2 is SQIVND (reference sequence).

This chain connects TRBV4-3 to TRBJ2-1, with D tentatively TRBD1 (7 bases). The CDR3 extends over 17 amino acids. V lost 3 bases and J 4 bases, leaving 19 bases between the germline ends. From germline, CDR1 is LGHNA and CDR2 YSLEER. CDR3 region: CASSHDWGDRRYNEQFF. The CDR3 DNA sequence: TGCGCCAGCAGCCATGACTGGGGGGACAGACGATACAATGAGCAGTTCTTC.

V gene TRBV6-2 or TRBV6-3 combines with J gene TRBJ1-2; TRBD1 aligns across 7 bases. Germline V lookup: CDR1 MNHEY, CDR2 SVGEGT. This CDR3 is 16 amino acids long. The V segment lost 7 bases and the J segment 8 bases; nucleotides outside the gene matches: 19. The CDR3 sequence is CASNYSPIDRVEGYTF. The DNA for the CDR3 is TGTGCCAGCAACTACTCTCCCATTGACAGGGTCGAGGGCTACACCTTC.

The gene calls are TRBV7-8 and TRBJ2-4; 14 positions agree with TRBD2. The V gene end was trimmed by 4 bases and the J gene end by 0 bases; junction bases not matched to a gene: 5. This CDR3 has 18 residues. Germline-derived CDR1 and CDR2 are SGHVS and FQNEAQ. CDR3 sequence: CASSSGLAGALAKNIQYF. CDR3 DNA sequence: TGTGCCAGCAGCTCGGGACTAGCGGGGGCTTTAGCCAAAAACATTCAGTACTTC.

This clone was seen just once. The chain links TRBV12-3 or TRBV12-4 to TRBJ1-1; D gene unclear. This CDR3 contains 12 residues. Deletions cut 3 bases from V and 8 bases from J, with 10 bases between. The CDR3 reads CASSFFGLEAFF. The CDR3 nucleotides are TGTGCCAGCAGTTTTTTCGGACTGGAAGCTTTCTTT.

V and J are TRBV5-4 and TRBJ2-7; D possibly corresponds to TRBD2 (7 bases). The CDR3 is made up of 17 amino acids. The V end lost 4 bases, the J end lost 3 bases, and 23 bases lay between the germline ends. Germline CDR1 is SGHNT and CDR2 is YYREEE (reference sequence). The CDR3 DNA follows: TGTGCCAGCAGCCGGAGGGGTATAACGGGGGGCTACTACGAGCAGTACTTC. Its translation: CASSRRGITGGYYEQYF.

The chain carries TRBV4-1 and TRBJ1-2; no firm D call. CDR3 size: 15 residues. The germline V gene has CDR1 MGHRA and CDR2 YSYEKL. Trimming pared 0 bases from V and 2 bases from J, leaving 10 bases between. The CDR3 is CASSQDQARNYGYTF. The CDR3 bases are TGCGCCAGCAGCCAAGATCAGGCGCGAAACTATGGCTACACCTTC.

This clone showed up just once. The chain links TRBV4-3 to TRBJ1-4; a weak D match, TRBD1 (6 bases). Germline CDR1 LGHNA, CDR2 YSLEER. This CDR3 has 15 amino acids. Trimming stripped 3 bases from V and 3 bases from J, with 11 bases between. CDR3 nucleotides: TGCGCCAGCAGCCAGGACAGACAGTCTAATGAAAAACTGTTTTTT. As protein: CASSQDRQSNEKLFF.

This clone was observed a handful of times. The chain employs TRBV7-9 and TRBJ2-7; maybe TRBD1 (6 bases). The CDR3 contains 12 residues. The germline V and J ends were trimmed by 5 bases and 4 bases, with 9 bases remaining between them. The germline V gene encodes CDR1 SEHNR and CDR2 FQNEAQ (reference sequence). The CDR3 coding sequence is TGTGCCAGCAGCACTACAGGGTACGAGCAGTACTTC. This translates into CASSTTGYEQYF.

This chain links TRBV5-4 with TRBJ2-1; 8 nucleotides match TRBD2. CDR1 SGHNT and CDR2 YYREEE come from the germline V gene (reference sequence). V lost 0 bases, J lost 0 bases, and 8 bases stayed unmatched. CDR3 size: 18 residues. CDR3 bases: TGTGCCAGCAGCTTGGGCGGGGGGAACCCTAGCTCCTACAATGAGCAGTTCTTC. Translation: CASSLGGGNPSSYNEQFF. The entire variable domain, with the rest obtained from reference TRBV5-4 and TRBJ2-1, is as follows: ETGVTQSPTHLIKTRGQQVTLRCSSQSGHNTVSWYQQALGQGPQFIFQYYREEENGRGNFPPRFSGLQFPNYSSELNVNALELDDSALYLCASSLGGGNPSSYNEQFFGPGTRLTVL.

The rearrangement joins TRBV3-1 (or the pseudogene TRBV3-2) to TRBJ1-4; D might be TRBD1 (6 bases). The CDR3 length is 15 residues. CDR1 and CDR2 from the germline V gene are LGHDT and YNNKEL (reference sequence). Trimming took 7 bases from V and 3 from J, leaving 15 bases between them. This chain's CDR3 is CASKLMGQANEKLFF. The CDR3, as DNA: TGTGCCAGCAAACTAATGGGACAAGCTAATGAAAAACTGTTTTTT.

V is TRBV6-2 or TRBV6-3 and J is TRBJ1-3; D ambiguous. From germline, CDR1 is MNHEY and CDR2 SVGEGT. The CDR3 has 15 residues. V lost 4 bases, J lost 8 bases, and 18 bases lay in between. CDR3 nucleotides: TGTGCCAGCAGTTGGAAGGCCTCCCGGGGAGACACCATATATTTT. It encodes CASSWKASRGDTIYF.

This clone has more than one count but fewer than ten. The chain joins TRBV5-1 to TRBJ2-7, with D possibly matching TRBD2 (6 bases). In germline, CDR1 is SGHRS, CDR2 YFSETQ. Trimming took off 3 bases at V and 2 bases at J, with 9 bases between the two ends. CDR3 length: 13 amino acids. The DNA of the CDR3 is TGCGCCAGCAGCTGGTCGGGGGCCTACGAGCAGTACTTC. Translated, it gives CASSWSGAYEQYF.

This sequence joins TRBV15 and TRBJ2-5; possibly TRBD1 for D (5 bases). Germline V gene lookup returns CDR1 LNHNV and CDR2 YYDKDF (reference sequence). Trimming took off 5 bases at V and 2 bases at J, with 18 bases between the two ends. The CDR3 consists of 16 residues. Here the CDR3 DNA reads TGTGCCACCAGCTCTTTAATCACGACAGTTCAAGAGACCCAGTACTTC. Translation: CATSSLITTVQETQYF.

V and J are TRBV7-6 and TRBJ2-5; 8 positions match TRBD1. CDR3 length: 15 residues. Germline V lookup: CDR1 SGHVS, CDR2 FNYEAQ. V was clipped by 4 bases and J by 2 bases; unmatched bases: 6. This CDR3 reads CASSSMTGAQETQYF. In DNA, the CDR3 is TGTGCCAGCAGCTCTATGACAGGGGCACAAGAGACCCAGTACTTC.

V gene TRBV7-2 combines with J gene TRBJ2-2; 9 bases are shared with TRBD2. The CDR3 loop spans 16 amino acids. Germline V gene data show CDR1 as SGHTA and CDR2 as FQGNSA. After removal of 5 bases from V and 6 bases from J, the junction contained 10 bases not matched to a gene. CDR3: CASSVPSGGLPGELFF. CDR3 coding DNA: TGTGCCAGCAGCGTACCGAGCGGGGGGCTCCCCGGGGAGCTGTTTTTT.

The chain carries TRBV4-1 and TRBJ2-7; the D gene is possibly TRBD1 (6 bases). The V gene's germline CDR1 is MGHRA and CDR2 YSYEKL. The V end lost 1 base, the J end lost 7 bases, and 14 bases lay between the germline ends. The CDR3 has 14 residues. As DNA, the CDR3 is TGCGCCAGCAGCCAAGTAGGGGGTGGGCCGGAGCAGTACTTC. Translation gives CASSQVGGGPEQYF.

The chain recombines TRBV30 with TRBJ2-7; a possible D gene is TRBD1 (6 bases). V dropped 7 bases and J dropped 3 bases, with 13 bases sitting between them. CDR3 length equals 12 residues. The germline gives CDR1 GTSNPN, CDR2 SVGIG (reference sequence). The CDR3 DNA follows: TGTGCCTCCCTGGAGGACAGCTACGAGCAGTACTTC. Protein: CASLEDSYEQYF.

V is TRBV4-1 and J is TRBJ2-5; a weak D match, TRBD1 (6 bases). Trimming cost V 4 bases and J 2 bases, with 17 bases left between them. Germline CDR1 is MGHRA and CDR2 is YSYEKL. The CDR3 totals 16 residues. The CDR3 is CASSPIKGTRQETQYF. CDR3 sequence (DNA): TGCGCCAGCAGCCCGATAAAGGGGACACGGCAAGAGACCCAGTACTTC.

The genes are TRBV7-8 and TRBJ2-5; a weak D match, TRBD2 (6 bases). This CDR3 contains 16 residues. The germline V gene encodes CDR1 SGHVS and CDR2 FQNEAQ. The V gene lost 3 bases and the J gene lost 4 bases, with 18 bases spanning the gap. The CDR3 region is CASSFGIAVLGETQYF. The CDR3 DNA reads TGTGCCAGCAGCTTTGGAATAGCGGTGCTCGGAGAGACCCAGTACTTC. Looking up the rest from reference TRBV7-8 and TRBJ2-5 gives the full variable domain: GAGVSQSPRYKVAKRGQDVALRCDPISGHVSLFWYQQALGQGPEFLTYFQNEAQLDKSGLPSDRFFAERPEGSVSTLKIQRTQQEDSAVYLCASSFGIAVLGETQYFGPGTRLLVL.

The rearrangement joins TRBV27 to TRBJ2-7; TRBD1 agrees at 7 bases. CDR3 length equals 14 residues. Trimming removed 6 bases from V and 3 bases from J; junction bases left unmatched: 8. Per the germline V gene, CDR1 is MNHEY and CDR2 is SMNVEV (reference sequence). CDR3 region: CASRKTGNHYEQYF. CDR3 coding DNA: TGTGCCAGCAGAAAGACAGGGAACCACTACGAGCAGTACTTC.

The rearrangement uses TRBV6-6 and TRBJ1-6; D not certain. This CDR3 comprises 15 residues. Trimming left V 5 bases short and J 7 bases short, with 15 bases between. Germline CDR1 is MNHNY and CDR2 is SVGAGI (reference sequence). DNA for the CDR3: TGTGCCAGCAGTGAGCGGGGTTCTAGCAATTCACCCCTCCACTTT. Its translation: CASSERGSSNSPLHF.

The chain has TRBV11-1 and TRBJ2-1; D is unresolved. Germline assignment: CDR1 SGHAT and CDR2 FQDESV (reference sequence). CDR3 size: 13 residues. With 4 bases removed from V and 4 bases from J, the gap between germline ends came to 8 bases. In DNA, the CDR3 is TGTGCCAGCAGCTCAGAGGTGTACAATGAGCAGTTCTTC. Translating gives CASSSEVYNEQFF.

The rearrangement links TRBV25-1 to TRBJ1-2; perhaps TRBD1 as D (5 bases). The germline V gene encodes CDR1 MGHDK and CDR2 SYGVNS. The CDR3 is made up of 13 amino acids. Trimming shortened V by 3 bases and J by 7 bases, and 12 bases separated the two germline ends. The chain's CDR3 is CASSDRASGGYTF. The CDR3 nucleotides are TGTGCCAGCAGTGACAGGGCGTCAGGTGGCTACACCTTC.

The rearrangement joins TRBV5-5 to TRBJ2-1; weak D call: TRBD2 (5 bases). This CDR3 contains 15 residues. Germline V lookup: CDR1 SGHKS, CDR2 YYEKEE (reference sequence). V was clipped by 0 bases and J by 0 bases, with 7 bases between them. The CDR3 sequence: CASSLVGSSYNEQFF. The CDR3 DNA follows: TGTGCCAGCAGCTTGGTTGGGAGCTCCTACAATGAGCAGTTCTTC.